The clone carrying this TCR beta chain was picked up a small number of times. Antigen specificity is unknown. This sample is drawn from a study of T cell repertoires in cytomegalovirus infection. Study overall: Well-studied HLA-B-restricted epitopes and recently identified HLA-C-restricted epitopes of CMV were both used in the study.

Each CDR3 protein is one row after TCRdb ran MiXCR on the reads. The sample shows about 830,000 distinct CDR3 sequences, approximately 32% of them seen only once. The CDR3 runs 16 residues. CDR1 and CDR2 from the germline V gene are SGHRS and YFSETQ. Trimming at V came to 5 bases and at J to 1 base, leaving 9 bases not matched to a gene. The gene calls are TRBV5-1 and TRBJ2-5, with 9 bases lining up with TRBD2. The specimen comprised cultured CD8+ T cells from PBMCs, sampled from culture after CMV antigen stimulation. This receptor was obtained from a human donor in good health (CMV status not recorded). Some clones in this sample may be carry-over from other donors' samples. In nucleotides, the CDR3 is TGCGCCAGCAGTTGGCAAGCGGGGGGATCCCAAGAGACCCAGTACTTC. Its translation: CASSWQAGGSQETQYF.